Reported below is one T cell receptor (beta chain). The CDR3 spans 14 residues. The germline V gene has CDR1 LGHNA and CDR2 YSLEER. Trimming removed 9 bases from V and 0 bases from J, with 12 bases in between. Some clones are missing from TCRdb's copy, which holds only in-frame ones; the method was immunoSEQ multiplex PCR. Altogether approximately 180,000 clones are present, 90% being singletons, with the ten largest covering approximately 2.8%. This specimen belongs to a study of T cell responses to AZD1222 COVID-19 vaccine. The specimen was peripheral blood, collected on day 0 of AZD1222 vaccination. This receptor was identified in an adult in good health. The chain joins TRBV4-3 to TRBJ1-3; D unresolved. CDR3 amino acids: CARHRSRSGNTIYF. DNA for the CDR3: TGCGCCAGACACCGTTCCCGCTCTGGAAACACCATATATTTT.